The 10 T cell receptor beta chains below all came from one sample that was sequenced in a study of early T cells in non-severe SARS-CoV-2 infection. TCRdb called the 5' RACE reads again in MiXCR, with one record for every CDR3 protein. This table has fewer than 85,000 distinct CDR3 sequences, approximately 15% appearing once. Specimen: whole blood. The receptor set was obtained from an adult who was a healthcare worker with PCR-confirmed SARS-CoV-2 infection or an uninfected control (not recorded which).

This clonotype was picked up a small number of times. Germline is not matched at one junction end, which may reflect a read error. V gene TRBV5-1 combines with J gene TRBJ1-1, with unresolved D. Germline loops: CDR1 SGHRS, CDR2 YFSETQ. The CDR3 is made up of 14 amino acids. The CDR3: CASSLGILNTEVFF. The CDR3 DNA follows: TGCGCCAGCAGCTTGGGGATATTGAACACTGAAGTTTTCTTT.

This clonotype was counted at least ten times. This chain connects TRBV9 to TRBJ2-1; 8 bases fit TRBD1. CDR3 length equals 16 residues. CDR1 and CDR2 (germline): SGDLS, YYNGEE. With V trimmed by 6 bases and J by 5 bases, 13 bases remained unmatched. CDR3 nucleotides: TGTGCCAGCACCTCTAGACAGGGGTTGATTGACAATGAGCAGTTCTTC. Encoded protein: CASTSRQGLIDNEQFF.

The chain carries TRBV12-5 and TRBJ1-1; D possibly corresponds to TRBD1 (5 bases). The CDR3 contains 11 residues. CDR1 is LGHNT, CDR2 FRNRAP, per germline. V was cut by 7 bases and J by 10 bases, with 13 bases left in between. CDR3 nucleotides: TGTGCTAGTGCCAGACAGTACGTAGCTTTCTTT. Its protein product is CASARQYVAFF.

The V call is TRBV7-2, the J call TRBJ2-3; TRBD1 agrees at 8 bases. V shed 0 bases, J shed 3 bases, and the junction held 2 bases outside the gene matches. The CDR3 runs to 15 residues. Germline CDR1 SGHTA, CDR2 FQGNSA. CDR3 bases: TGTGCCAGCAGCTTAGCCCACAGGGGGACAGATACGCAGTATTTT. Protein product: CASSLAHRGTDTQYF.

This clonotype was detected only a few times. J is TRBJ2-1 and V is TRBV7-2; possible D gene TRBD1, 5 bases. V was clipped by 5 bases and J by 10 bases, with 15 bases between them. The CDR3 has 13 amino acids. Per germline, CDR1 SGHTA and CDR2 FQGNSA. The chain's CDR3 is CASSTTVLGEQFF. CDR3 in DNA: TGTGCCAGCAGCACGACAGTGCTGGGGGAGCAGTTCTTC.

The chain couples TRBV12-3 or TRBV12-4 to TRBJ1-5; 11 bases are a match to TRBD1. V gave up 6 bases and J gave up 0 bases; unmatched junction bases: 4. The CDR3 is 16 amino acids. CDR3 nucleotide sequence: TGTGCCAGCAGGCGGACAGGGGGCTATAGCAATCAGCCCCAGCATTTT. Translation: CASRRTGGYSNQPQHF.

The sample holds many counts of this clonotype. The chain carries TRBV6-5 and TRBJ1-1, with 7 bases matching TRBD1. The CDR3 has 17 residues. The V gene end was trimmed by 4 bases and the J gene end by 4 bases; junction bases not matched to a gene: 15. Looked up from germline, CDR1 is MNHEY and CDR2 is SVGAGI. CDR3 amino acids: CASSSTGVLGGATEAFF. The CDR3 DNA follows: TGTGCCAGCAGTTCCACAGGGGTCCTTGGCGGGGCCACTGAAGCTTTCTTT.

V is TRBV5-1 and J is TRBJ2-3; 13 bases line up with TRBD2. The length of the CDR3 is 18 residues. Germline values: CDR1 SGHRS, CDR2 YFSETQ. V trimming: 0 bases; J trimming: 3 bases; junction bases outside the gene matches: 7. The CDR3 is CASSLGTTSGGATDTQYF. The DNA for the CDR3 is TGCGCCAGCAGCTTGGGTACAACTAGCGGGGGGGCAACAGATACGCAGTATTTT.

This clonotype came up a few times. The chain joins TRBV30 to TRBJ1-6; a weak D match, TRBD1 (5 bases). The CDR3 sequence is 14 residues long. V shed 0 bases and J shed 7 bases, with 10 bases lying between them. Germline values: CDR1 GTSNPN, CDR2 SVGIG (reference sequence). The CDR3 reads CAWSVDRANSPLHF. In DNA form, the CDR3 reads TGTGCCTGGAGTGTAGACAGAGCGAATTCACCCCTCCACTTT. The whole variable domain, remainder taken from reference TRBV30 and TRBJ1-6, is SQTIHQWPATLVQPVGSPLSLECTVEGTSNPNLYWYRQAAGRGLQLLFYSVGIGQISSEVPQNLSASRPQDRQFILSSKKLLLSDSGFYLCAWSVDRANSPLHFGNGTRLTVT.

This clonotype was observed many times. The chain joins TRBV11-2 to TRBJ1-1, with 9 bases lining up with TRBD1. The CDR3 is 17 amino acids. J lost 4 bases, V lost 1 base, and 10 bases had no gene match. In germline, CDR1 is SGHAT, CDR2 FQNNGV. CDR3: CASSLGRGQGPRTEAFF. The CDR3 DNA sequence: TGTGCCAGCAGCTTAGGGAGGGGACAGGGACCCCGCACTGAAGCTTTCTTT.